Presented here are 28 T cell receptor beta chains from one specimen sequenced in a study of cytomegalovirus exposure and HLA in healthy donors. The PCR employed 60 Vbeta primers together with 13 Jbeta primers. Assay used: immunoSEQ multiplex PCR; TCRdb lists only in-frame clones, some missing. The data hold about 160,000 clones, with around 76% observed a single time. The sample taken for sequencing was PBMCs. These receptor sequences come from a man between 60 and 70 years old in good health and CMV-seronegative.

The rearrangement uses TRBV6-5 and TRBJ1-1; TRBD1 is a possible D gene (6 bases). The CDR3 extends over 14 amino acids. Deletions cut 7 bases from V and 4 bases from J, with 16 bases between. Germline V lookup: CDR1 MNHEY, CDR2 SVGAGI. CDR3 DNA: TGTGCCAGCACCGCGCAGGGGTCGTTCACTGAAGCTTTCTTT. Translated: CASTAQGSFTEAFF.

V gene TRBV19 combines with J gene TRBJ1-5; possible D gene TRBD1, 5 bases. The CDR3 contains 15 residues. V was cut by 5 bases and J by 2 bases, with 13 bases left in between. Germline CDR1 is LNHDA and CDR2 is SQIVND (reference sequence). For the CDR3, the DNA is TGTGCCAGTAGTCCCACGGGGGGGGGCAATCAGCCCCAGCATTTT. Residues: CASSPTGGGNQPQHF.

The chain uses TRBV10-2 and TRBJ2-1; 14 bases match TRBD2. Germline CDR1 WSHSY, CDR2 SAAADI. Trimming cost V 8 bases and J 9 bases; bases outside gene matches: 6. The CDR3 covers 14 residues. Here the CDR3 reads CASRLAGGTSEQFF. The CDR3 DNA reads TGCGCCAGCCGACTAGCGGGAGGGACGAGTGAGCAGTTCTTC.

This clone was observed once. J is TRBJ1-1 and V is TRBV6-6; possible D gene TRBD1, 5 bases. The CDR3 runs 12 residues. V was cut by 0 bases and J by 8 bases, with 7 bases left in between. The V gene's germline CDR1 is MNHNY and CDR2 SVGAGI (reference sequence). CDR3 sequence reads: CASSYSGVEAFF. CDR3 in DNA: TGTGCCAGCAGTTACTCAGGGGTCGAAGCTTTCTTT.

V usage is TRBV6-1 and J usage is TRBJ1-5; D ambiguous. V was cut by 2 bases and J by 1 base, with 15 bases left in between. The CDR3 is 17 amino acids. From germline, CDR1 is MNHNS and CDR2 SASEGT. DNA for the CDR3: TGTGCCAGCAGTGAATATTTCGGGGTTTCGAGCAATCAGCCCCAGCATTTT. Amino acids: CASSEYFGVSSNQPQHF.

The chain uses TRBV9 and TRBJ1-2, with D unclear. This CDR3 has 15 amino acids. Trimming took 0 bases from V and 5 from J, leaving 14 bases between them. Germline CDR1 is SGDLS and CDR2 is YYNGEE. As DNA, the CDR3 is TGTGCCAGCAGCGTAGGGGTCGGCGGAGGGTATGGCTACACCTTC. Amino acids: CASSVGVGGGYGYTF.

This clone appeared a single time. The rearrangement links TRBV20-1 to TRBJ2-3; 9 positions agree with TRBD2. Trimming removed 3 bases from V and 13 bases from J; junction bases left unmatched: 5. CDR3 length: 11 amino acids. Germline CDR1 is DFQATT and CDR2 is SNEGSKA (reference sequence). The CDR3 loop is CSASGAGGKYF. CDR3 DNA sequence: TGCAGTGCTAGCGGTGCGGGGGGGAAGTATTTT.

CDR3 sequence: CASSVALAGQETQYF. The CDR3 DNA reads TGTGCCAGCTCCGTCGCACTAGCGGGACAAGAGACCCAGTACTTC. The V call is TRBV28, the J call TRBJ2-5, with 10 bases lining up with TRBD2. Germline V gene data show CDR1 as MDHEN and CDR2 as SYDVKM. The CDR3 covers 15 residues. Germline trimming cut 8 bases from V and 2 bases from J; bases unmatched to any gene: 8.

The chain uses TRBV11-1 and TRBJ2-7; 8 bases fit TRBD2. The CDR3 runs to 16 residues. Germline V gene data show CDR1 as SGHAT and CDR2 as FQDESV (reference sequence). Trimming removed 4 bases from V and 4 bases from J; junction bases left unmatched: 12. DNA for the CDR3: TGTGCCAGCAGCTCCCCCTCGGCTAGCGGGCGGTACGAGCAGTACTTC. Encoded protein: CASSSPSASGRYEQYF. Full variable domain (remainder filled in from reference TRBV11-1 and TRBJ2-7): EAEVAQSPRYKITEKSQAVAFWCDPISGHATLYWYRQILGQGPELLVQFQDESVVDDSQLPKDRFSAERLKGVDSTLKIQPAELGDSAMYLCASSSPSASGRYEQYFGPGTRLTVT.

This clone occurred a few times. This chain joins TRBV10-1 and TRBJ2-5; 8 bases map to TRBD2. The last part of the DNA fits TRBJ2-7 better; the J call may be wrong. The CDR3 is made up of 16 amino acids. CDR1 and CDR2 (germline): WNHNN, SYGVQD (reference sequence). CDR3 DNA: TGCGCCAGCAGTGAGGGGGGCAGCGGGGGAAACTACGAGCAGTACTTC. Protein: CASSEGGSGGNYEQYF.

The chain joins TRBV4-3 to TRBJ2-1; TRBD1 aligns across 9 bases. The CDR3 totals 17 residues. Germline CDR1 LGHNA, CDR2 YSLEER. Losses at the gene ends were 3 bases for V and 0 bases for J; bases not matched to a gene: 6. CDR3 nucleotides: TGCGCCAGCAGCCATCCCGGGACAGGGAGCTCCTACAATGAGCAGTTCTTC. Translation: CASSHPGTGSSYNEQFF.

The rearrangement uses TRBV6-6 and TRBJ1-2; 9 nucleotides agree with TRBD1. After removal of 8 bases from V and 6 bases from J, the junction contained 7 bases not matched to a gene. Germline lookup yields CDR1 MNHNY and CDR2 SVGAGI (reference sequence). The CDR3 loop spans 13 amino acids. For the CDR3, the DNA is TGTGCCAGCGCATGGGACAGGGACAATGGCTACACCTTC. The encoded protein is CASAWDRDNGYTF.

The V call is TRBV7-2, the J call TRBJ2-1, with D unclear. Between the trimmed V and J ends, which lost 5 bases and 6 bases, there was a span of 8 bases. CDR1 and CDR2 from the germline V gene are SGHTA and FQGNSA. This CDR3 has 12 amino acids. The CDR3 DNA reads TGTGCCAGCAGCCCCGCCAGCAATGAGCAGTTCTTC. Encoded protein: CASSPASNEQFF. Full variable domain (remainder filled in from reference TRBV7-2 and TRBJ2-1): GAGVSQSPSNKVTEKGKDVELRCDPISGHTALYWYRQSLGQGLEFLIYFQGNSAPDKSGLPSDRFSAERTGGSVSTLTIQRTQQEDSAVYLCASSPASNEQFFGPGTRLTVL.

This clone was counted only a few times. The V gene is TRBV5-1, the J gene TRBJ2-7, with TRBD2 identical over 9 bases. V shed 6 bases, J shed 3 bases, and the junction held 4 bases outside the gene matches. Germline CDR1 is SGHRS and CDR2 is YFSETQ. The CDR3 has 13 amino acids. CDR3 in amino acids: CASKGSGSYEQYF. The CDR3 DNA reads TGCGCCAGCAAGGGTAGCGGGAGCTACGAGCAGTACTTC.

This clone was picked up a small number of times. V is TRBV6-5 and J is TRBJ2-7, with 8 positions matching TRBD1. Germline V gives CDR1 MNHEY, CDR2 SVGAGI. The CDR3 covers 14 residues. V dropped 11 bases and J dropped 1; count of bases not matched to a gene: 10. The CDR3 nucleotides are TGTGCCGGGGGACAGGTAATTGGGTCCTACGAGCAGTACTTC. Encoded protein: CAGGQVIGSYEQYF.

The rearrangement uses TRBV7-9 and TRBJ2-1; no reliable D call. Trimming stripped 1 base from V and 0 bases from J, with 4 bases between. The CDR3 extends over 14 amino acids. CDR1 is SEHNR and CDR2 is FQNEAQ in the germline V gene (reference sequence). The CDR3 protein is CASSLGSSYNEQFF. The CDR3 DNA reads TGTGCCAGCAGCTTAGGTAGCTCCTACAATGAGCAGTTCTTC.

The gene calls are TRBV7-3 and TRBJ1-3; no firm D call. Trimming removed 5 bases at V and 2 bases at J, with 16 bases between. Germline V gene sequence: CDR1 SGHTA, CDR2 FQGTGA. This CDR3 region has 16 residues. CDR3 bases: TGTGCCAGCAGCCTTGAGACACCTCGACCTGGAAACACCATATATTTT. This codes for CASSLETPRPGNTIYF.

The rearrangement uses TRBV10-3 and TRBJ1-1; 7 nucleotides agree with TRBD1. The V gene end was trimmed by 4 bases and the J gene end by 7 bases; junction bases not matched to a gene: 12. This CDR3 contains 15 residues. Germline V gene sequence: CDR1 ENHRY, CDR2 SYGVKD. The CDR3 spells CAISGHTGASDEAFF. CDR3 bases: TGTGCCATCAGTGGACATACAGGGGCCAGTGATGAAGCTTTCTTT.

This clone has only a few counts. The chain carries TRBV6-6 and TRBJ1-5; D remains ambiguous. Germline-derived CDR1 and CDR2 are MNHNY and SVGAGI (reference sequence). The CDR3 runs to 13 residues. Trimming left V 10 bases short and J 1 base short, with 11 bases between. In DNA, the CDR3 is TGTGCCACCGGGGAGGGCAGCAATCAGCCCCAGCATTTT. Amino acids: CATGEGSNQPQHF.

A few counts support this clone. The V gene is TRBV6-1, the J gene TRBJ1-6, with no clear D. CDR1 MNHNS and CDR2 SASEGT come from the germline V gene. The V end lost 11 bases, the J end lost 7 bases, and 21 bases lay between the germline ends. The CDR3 extends over 15 amino acids. The DNA for the CDR3 is TGTGCCGGACGGTCCGTCGTTGGCGGGAATTCACCCCTCCACTTT. Translation gives CAGRSVVGGNSPLHF.

This chain links TRBV10-3 with TRBJ1-6; 7 bases align to TRBD1. The CDR3 consists of 15 residues. V was clipped by 6 bases and J by 5 bases; unmatched bases: 7. Germline V gene lookup returns CDR1 ENHRY and CDR2 SYGVKD. CDR3 sequence: CAISIRQGNNSPLHF. In DNA, the CDR3 is TGTGCCATCAGCATTCGACAGGGAAATAATTCACCCCTCCACTTT.

V is TRBV19 and J is TRBJ2-3, with D perhaps matching TRBD2 (6 bases). V dropped 3 bases and J dropped 0 bases, with 7 bases sitting between them. There are 14 residues in the CDR3. CDR1 and CDR2 (germline): LNHDA, SQIVND (reference sequence). The DNA for the CDR3 is TGTGCCAGTAGTATCGGAGGGAGCACAGATACGCAGTATTTT. Translating gives CASSIGGSTDTQYF.

V and J are TRBV4-2 and TRBJ2-2, with a tentative D call TRBD2 (7 bases). The CDR3 runs to 18 residues. Germline CDR1 LGHNA, CDR2 YNFKEQ. V was shortened by 0 bases and J by 5 bases, with 19 bases between the two germline ends. The CDR3 sequence: CASSQDLEGGPRTGELFF. Here the CDR3 DNA reads TGTGCCAGCAGCCAAGATCTGGAGGGGGGGCCAAGAACCGGGGAGCTGTTTTTT.

The chain couples TRBV29-1 to TRBJ2-3, with TRBD2 identical over 12 bases. CDR1 and CDR2 from the germline V gene are SQVTM and ANQGSEA. The junction had 7 bases not matched to a gene; V was cut back by 3 bases and J by 0 bases. CDR3 size: 17 residues. The CDR3 coding sequence is TGCAGCGTTGACGGACTAGCGGGGAATCCTAGCACAGATACGCAGTATTTT. It yields the protein CSVDGLAGNPSTDTQYF.

The V and J genes are TRBV28 and TRBJ1-2; TRBD1 aligns across 8 bases. This CDR3 has 12 residues. Germline V lookup: CDR1 MDHEN, CDR2 SYDVKM. The J segment lost 8 bases and the V segment lost 4 bases, leaving 3 bases of the junction unmatched. The CDR3 sequence is CASSSTGVGYTF. In DNA form, the CDR3 reads TGTGCCAGCAGTTCGACAGGGGTCGGCTACACCTTC.

The V call is TRBV7-6, the J call TRBJ2-7; 8 bases are a match to TRBD1. In germline, CDR1 is SGHVS, CDR2 FNYEAQ. The V gene end was trimmed by 4 bases and the J gene end by 7 bases; junction bases not matched to a gene: 18. The CDR3 contains 17 residues. CDR3: CASSSTGQGRTASEQYF. In DNA form, the CDR3 reads TGTGCCAGCAGCTCCACCGGACAGGGAAGAACGGCTAGTGAGCAGTACTTC.

This chain's CDR3 is CSASRDSANTF. For the CDR3, the DNA is TGCAGTGCTAGCCGCGACAGCGCGAACACCTTC. The rearrangement joins TRBV20-1 to TRBJ1-2; possible D gene TRBD1, 5 bases. The ends were cut back, 3 bases at V and 12 bases at J, with 14 bases in the middle. The CDR3 spans 11 residues. Germline V lookup: CDR1 DFQATT, CDR2 SNEGSKA (reference sequence).

CDR3 bases: TGTGCCAGCAGCGGACAGGGGCCGGATACGCAGTATTTT. Protein product: CASSGQGPDTQYF. The chain is built from TRBV6-1 and TRBJ2-3; TRBD1 matches 9 bases. CDR3 size: 13 residues. The V gene's germline CDR1 is MNHNS and CDR2 SASEGT. V lost 6 bases and J lost 6; bases outside the gene matches: 4.